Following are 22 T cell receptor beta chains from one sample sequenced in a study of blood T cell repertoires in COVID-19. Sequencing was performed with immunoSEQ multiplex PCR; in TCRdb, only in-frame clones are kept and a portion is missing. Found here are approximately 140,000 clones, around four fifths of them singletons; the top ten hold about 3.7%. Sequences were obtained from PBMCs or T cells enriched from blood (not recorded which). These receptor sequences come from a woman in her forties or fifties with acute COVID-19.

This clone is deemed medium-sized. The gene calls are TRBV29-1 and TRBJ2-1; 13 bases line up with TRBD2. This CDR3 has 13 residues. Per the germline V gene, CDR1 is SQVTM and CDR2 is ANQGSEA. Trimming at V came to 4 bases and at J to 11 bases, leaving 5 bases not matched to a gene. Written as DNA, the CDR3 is TGCAGCGTTGGACTAGCGGGAGGCCATCAGCAGTTCTTC. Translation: CSVGLAGGHQQFF.

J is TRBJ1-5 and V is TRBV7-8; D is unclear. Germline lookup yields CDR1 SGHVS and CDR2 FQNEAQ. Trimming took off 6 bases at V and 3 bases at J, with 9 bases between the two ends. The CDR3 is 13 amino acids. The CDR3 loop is CASSRGNNQPQHF. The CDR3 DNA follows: TGTGCCAGCAGTCGGGGAAACAATCAGCCCCAGCATTTT.

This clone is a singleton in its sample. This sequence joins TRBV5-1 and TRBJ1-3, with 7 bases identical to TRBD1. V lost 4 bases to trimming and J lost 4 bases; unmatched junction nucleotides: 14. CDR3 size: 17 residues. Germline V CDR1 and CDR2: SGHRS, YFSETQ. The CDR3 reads CASSPGQAPGGGNTIYF. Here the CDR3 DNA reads TGCGCCAGCAGCCCAGGACAGGCCCCCGGTGGCGGAAACACCATATATTTT.

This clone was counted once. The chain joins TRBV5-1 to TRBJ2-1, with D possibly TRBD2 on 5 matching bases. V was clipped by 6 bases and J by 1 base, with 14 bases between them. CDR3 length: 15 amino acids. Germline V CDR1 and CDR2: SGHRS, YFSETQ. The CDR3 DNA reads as TGCGCCAGCACCGAGAGGAGAGGGTCCTACAATGAGCAGTTCTTC. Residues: CASTERRGSYNEQFF.

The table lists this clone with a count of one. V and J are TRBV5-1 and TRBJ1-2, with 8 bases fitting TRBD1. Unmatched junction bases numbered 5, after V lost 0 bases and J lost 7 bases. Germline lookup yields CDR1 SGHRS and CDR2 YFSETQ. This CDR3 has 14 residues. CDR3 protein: CASSLEQGEGGYTF. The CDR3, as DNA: TGCGCCAGCAGCTTGGAACAGGGGGAGGGTGGCTACACCTTC. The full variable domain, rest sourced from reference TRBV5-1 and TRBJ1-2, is KAGVTQTPRYLIKTRGQQVTLSCSPISGHRSVSWYQQTPGQGLQFLFEYFSETQRNKGNFPGRFSGRQFSNSRSEMNVSTLELGDSALYLCASSLEQGEGGYTFGSGTRLTVV.

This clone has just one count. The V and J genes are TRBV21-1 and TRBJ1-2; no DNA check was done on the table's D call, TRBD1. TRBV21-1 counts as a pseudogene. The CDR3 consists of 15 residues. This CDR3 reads CASSEGTGADYGYTF. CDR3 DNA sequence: TGTGCCAGCAGCGAGGGGACAGGGGCTGACTATGGCTACACCTTC.

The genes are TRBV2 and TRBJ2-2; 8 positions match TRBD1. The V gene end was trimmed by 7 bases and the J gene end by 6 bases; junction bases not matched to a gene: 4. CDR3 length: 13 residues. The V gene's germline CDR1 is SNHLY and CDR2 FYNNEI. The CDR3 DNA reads TGTGCCAGCAAAGGACAGGGCCCCGGGGAGCTGTTTTTT. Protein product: CASKGQGPGELFF.

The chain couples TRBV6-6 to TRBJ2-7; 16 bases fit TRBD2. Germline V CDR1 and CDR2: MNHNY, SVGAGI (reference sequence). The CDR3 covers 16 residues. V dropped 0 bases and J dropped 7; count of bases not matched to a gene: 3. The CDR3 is CASSYSGLAGGLEQYF. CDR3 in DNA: TGTGCCAGCAGTTACTCGGGACTAGCGGGAGGGCTGGAGCAGTACTTC.

Written as DNA, the CDR3 is TGTGCCAGCAGTAAACAGGGGGCTCCCACTGAAGCTTTCTTT. Protein sequence: CASSKQGAPTEAFF. The rearrangement links TRBV27 to TRBJ1-1; 9 positions match TRBD1. Germline assignment: CDR1 MNHEY and CDR2 SMNVEV (reference sequence). V lost 5 bases and J lost 4; bases outside the gene matches: 5. The CDR3 sequence is 14 residues long.

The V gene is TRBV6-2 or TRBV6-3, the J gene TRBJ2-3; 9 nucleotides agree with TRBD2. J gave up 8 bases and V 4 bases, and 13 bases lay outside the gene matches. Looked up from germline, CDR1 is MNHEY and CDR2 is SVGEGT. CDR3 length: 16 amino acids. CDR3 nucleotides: TGTGCCAGCAGTTCCGAAGGGGCGGGAGGGCCATTTACGCAGTATTTT. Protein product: CASSSEGAGGPFTQYF.

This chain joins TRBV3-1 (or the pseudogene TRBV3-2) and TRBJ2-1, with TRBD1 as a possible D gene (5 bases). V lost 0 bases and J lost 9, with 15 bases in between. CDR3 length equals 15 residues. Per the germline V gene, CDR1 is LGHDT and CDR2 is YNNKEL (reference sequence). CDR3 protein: CASSQEGAIKGEQFF. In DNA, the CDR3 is TGTGCCAGCAGCCAAGAAGGGGCTATTAAGGGTGAGCAGTTCTTC.

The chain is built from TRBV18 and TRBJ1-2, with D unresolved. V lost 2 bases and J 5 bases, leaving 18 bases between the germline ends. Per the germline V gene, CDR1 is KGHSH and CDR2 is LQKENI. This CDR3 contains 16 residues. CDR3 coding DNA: TGTGCCAGCTCACCATCAACTAGGGAGGGTTCTTATGGCTACACCTTC. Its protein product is CASSPSTREGSYGYTF.

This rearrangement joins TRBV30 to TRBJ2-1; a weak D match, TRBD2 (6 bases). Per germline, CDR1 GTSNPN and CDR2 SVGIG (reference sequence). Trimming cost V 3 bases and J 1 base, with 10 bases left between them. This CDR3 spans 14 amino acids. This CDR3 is CAWSPGTSYNEQFF. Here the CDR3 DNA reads TGTGCCTGGAGCCCTGGGACTTCCTACAATGAGCAGTTCTTC.

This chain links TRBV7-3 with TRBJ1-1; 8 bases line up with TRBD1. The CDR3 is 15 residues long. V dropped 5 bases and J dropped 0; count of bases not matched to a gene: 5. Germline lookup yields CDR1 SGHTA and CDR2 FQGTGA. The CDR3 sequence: CASSHTGGVNTEAFF. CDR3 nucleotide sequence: TGTGCCAGCAGCCATACAGGGGGAGTGAACACTGAAGCTTTCTTT. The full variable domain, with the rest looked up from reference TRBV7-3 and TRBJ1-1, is GAGVSQTPSNKVTEKGKYVELRCDPISGHTALYWYRQSLGQGPEFLIYFQGTGAADDSGLPNDRFFAVRPEGSVSTLKIQRTERGDSAVYLCASSHTGGVNTEAFFGQGTRLTVV.

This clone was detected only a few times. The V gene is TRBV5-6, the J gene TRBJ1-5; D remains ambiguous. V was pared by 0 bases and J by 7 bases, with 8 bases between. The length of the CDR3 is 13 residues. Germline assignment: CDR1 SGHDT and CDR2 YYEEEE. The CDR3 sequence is CASSLGREQPQHF. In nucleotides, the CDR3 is TGTGCCAGCAGCTTGGGAAGAGAGCAGCCCCAGCATTTT.

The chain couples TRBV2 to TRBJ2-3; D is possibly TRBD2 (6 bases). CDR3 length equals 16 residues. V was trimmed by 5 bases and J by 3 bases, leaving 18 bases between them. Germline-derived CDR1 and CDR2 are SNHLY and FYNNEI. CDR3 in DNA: TGTGCCAGCAGTCGTGAGGCGGCGGGATGGACAGATACGCAGTATTTT. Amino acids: CASSREAAGWTDTQYF.

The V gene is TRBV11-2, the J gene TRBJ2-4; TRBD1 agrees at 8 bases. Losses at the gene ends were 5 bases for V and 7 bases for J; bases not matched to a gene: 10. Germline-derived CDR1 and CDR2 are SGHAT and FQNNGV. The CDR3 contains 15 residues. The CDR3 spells CASSITPGQGNIQYF. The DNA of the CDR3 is TGTGCCAGCAGCATAACACCCGGACAGGGTAACATTCAGTACTTC.

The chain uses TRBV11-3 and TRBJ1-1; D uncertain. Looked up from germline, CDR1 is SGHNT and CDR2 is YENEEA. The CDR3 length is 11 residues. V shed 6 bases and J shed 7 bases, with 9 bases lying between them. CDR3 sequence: CASSSNYEAFF. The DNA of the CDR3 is TGTGCCAGCAGTTCCAACTATGAAGCTTTCTTT.

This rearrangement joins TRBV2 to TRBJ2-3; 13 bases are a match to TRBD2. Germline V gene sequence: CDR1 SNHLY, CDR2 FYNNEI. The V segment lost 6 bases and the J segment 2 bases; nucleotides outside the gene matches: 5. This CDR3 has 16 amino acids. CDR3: CASRPGLAGHTDTQYF. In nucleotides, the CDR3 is TGTGCCAGCAGACCGGGACTAGCGGGACACACAGATACGCAGTATTTT.

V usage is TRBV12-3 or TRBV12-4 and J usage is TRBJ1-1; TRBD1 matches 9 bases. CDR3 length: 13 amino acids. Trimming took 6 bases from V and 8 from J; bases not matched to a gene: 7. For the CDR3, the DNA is TGTGCCAGCAGCCCTACAGGGGGCTGGGAAGCTTTCTTT. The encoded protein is CASSPTGGWEAFF.

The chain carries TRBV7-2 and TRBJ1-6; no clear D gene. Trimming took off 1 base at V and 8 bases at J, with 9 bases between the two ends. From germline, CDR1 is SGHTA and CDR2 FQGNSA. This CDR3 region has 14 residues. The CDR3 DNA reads TGTGCCAGCAGCTTAGTTCCGGGTTATTCACCCCTCCACTTT. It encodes CASSLVPGYSPLHF.

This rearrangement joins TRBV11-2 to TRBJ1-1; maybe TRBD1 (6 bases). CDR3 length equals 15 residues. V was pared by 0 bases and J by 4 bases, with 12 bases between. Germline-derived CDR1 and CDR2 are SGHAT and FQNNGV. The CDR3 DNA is TGTGCCAGCAGCTTAGAATTACAGGGTACCACTGAAGCTTTCTTT. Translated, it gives CASSLELQGTTEAFF.